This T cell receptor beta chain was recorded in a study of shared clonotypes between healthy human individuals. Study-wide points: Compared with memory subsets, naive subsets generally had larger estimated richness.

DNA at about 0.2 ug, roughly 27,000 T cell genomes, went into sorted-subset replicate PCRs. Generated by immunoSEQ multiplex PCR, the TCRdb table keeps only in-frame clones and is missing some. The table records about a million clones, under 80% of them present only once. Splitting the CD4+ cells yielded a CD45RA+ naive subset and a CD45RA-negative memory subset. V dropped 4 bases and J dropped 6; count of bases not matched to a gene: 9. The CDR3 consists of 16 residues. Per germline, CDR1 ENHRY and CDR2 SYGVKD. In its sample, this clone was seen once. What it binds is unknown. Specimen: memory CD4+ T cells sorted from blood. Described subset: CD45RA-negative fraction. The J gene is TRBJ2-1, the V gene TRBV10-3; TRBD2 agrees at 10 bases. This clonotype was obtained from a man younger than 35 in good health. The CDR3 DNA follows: TGTGCCATCAGTGGGGCTAGCGGGAGCGGGAGCAATGAGCAGTTCTTC. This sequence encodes CAISGASGSGSNEQFF.